Sequencing of this T cell receptor (beta chain) was carried out in a study of cytomegalovirus exposure and HLA in healthy donors. Study-level information: The roughly 130 validation repertoires used the same platform as the 550 to 700 first-cohort repertoires (as reported by a later analysis).

About this clone itself: The target antigen is unknown.

Findings of the study overall: Most sequenced TCRs were rare (though some public TCRs occurred in many donors). The CMV antigen specificity of a few CMV-associated chains was confirmed through in vitro analysis.

Generated by immunoSEQ multiplex PCR, the TCRdb table keeps only in-frame clones and is missing some. Of around 58,000 clones listed, 80% to 90% are singletons. While the first cohort had fewer than 850 subjects, the donors belonged to the separate validation cohort of roughly 120 subjects. Germline loops: CDR1 MDHEN, CDR2 SYDVKM. V lost 3 bases and J lost 4; bases outside the gene matches: 3. The CDR3 covers 14 residues. The origin of this receptor is a woman aged 18-29 years in good health and CMV-seronegative. The chain joins TRBV28 to TRBJ2-1, with 7 positions matching TRBD1. Input material: PBMCs. CDR3 DNA: TGTGCCAGCAGTTTTCTACAGGGGTACAATGAGCAGTTCTTC. It codes for CASSFLQGYNEQFF.